These T cell receptor beta chains were read from a single sample in a study of OX40 agonist ivuxolimab in advanced cancers. Profiled with immunoSEQ multiplex PCR; TCRdb holds only in-frame clones, not every one. The sample records over 80,000 clones, 75% to 95% being singletons. Sequencing was performed on CD4+ or CD8+ T cells sorted from blood, taken in a trial of the OX40 agonist ivuxolimab. The receptors stem from an adult with an advanced solid tumor such as melanoma, head and neck, liver or kidney cancer. Both conserved end residues are trimmed from each CDR3. The size entry is marked missing in some rows and otherwise reads once, few, many or a size class.

V	size	J	CDR3
TRBV7-2	-	TRBJ2-3	ASSSPLFRDTQY
TRBV29-1	-	TRBJ2-7	SVLAYEQY
TRBV19	once	TRBJ2-3	ASSIRVSTDTQY
TRBV19	-	TRBJ2-1	ASRKGTSGYNEQF
TRBV7-2	-	TRBJ2-6	ASTFTGEANVLT
TRBV12-5	-	TRBJ2-2	ASAGTDRGRGELF
TRBV6-5	-	TRBJ2-3	ASSITSEYTDTQY
TRBV6-5	-	TRBJ1-1	ASSSGQGGRTEAF
TRBV11-3	-	TRBJ1-5	ASSSGQGGSNQPQH
TRBV10-3	-	TRBJ1-1	AISDPGTGTAF
TRBV5-5	-	TRBJ1-1	ASSWGQVPEAF
TRBV19	-	TRBJ1-1	ASSIRGSYTEAF
TRBV7-2	-	TRBJ2-3	ASSFMSGGALTDTQY
TRBV28	-	TRBJ2-1	ASSSRPGLAGAGGSYNEQF
TRBV5-4	-	TRBJ1-2	ASSLEPDNYGYT
TRBV7-9	-	TRBJ1-4	ASSAAEKLF
TRBV4-2	-	TRBJ1-2	ASSQGAGQVMDGYT
TRBV2	-	TRBJ2-5	ASSLTRLQQETQY
TRBV7-2	-	TRBJ2-5	ASSNQAGSEGETQY
TRBV2	-	TRBJ1-2	ASSVSTYGYT
TRBV7-9	-	TRBJ1-2	ASSSQAANYGYT
TRBV6-1	-	TRBJ2-7	ASSETGTGGFYEQY
TRBV10-3	once	TRBJ1-3	AISEGPSSGNTIY
TRBV10-2	-	TRBJ1-1	ASSRDTYTEAF
TRBV5-4	-	TRBJ1-1	ASSFQGDTEAF
TRBV18	-	TRBJ1-3	ASLPQGSGNTIY
TRBV5-1	-	TRBJ2-6	ASSSGGLSGANVLT
TRBV7-9	-	TRBJ2-7	ASSFSGSPSSYEQY
TRBV18	-	TRBJ1-1	ASSRLRGGTEAF
TRBV15	-	TRBJ2-3	ATSRVAGGSTDTQY
TRBV18	-	TRBJ2-5	ASSPDQETQY
TRBV4-3	-	TRBJ2-1	ASSVLGQGHNEQF
TRBV5-1	-	TRBJ2-3	ASSLSGSTTDTQY
TRBV29-1	-	TRBJ1-1	SVVWGDTEAF
TRBV11-2	once	TRBJ2-1	ASSRANEQF
TRBV11-2	-	TRBJ2-7	ASSLTSAESYEQY
TRBV7-9	-	TRBJ2-1	ASSPLGTSGDEQF
TRBV6-6	few	TRBJ1-1	ASSYSIGQEAF
TRBV5-4	-	TRBJ1-1	ASSVAGTPTEAF
TRBV11-2	-	TRBJ2-3	ASSWEAGTQY
TRBV5-1	-	TRBJ2-1	ASSLGSYNEQF
TRBV18	-	TRBJ1-2	ASSPDGQPYGYT
TRBV5-4	once	TRBJ2-5	ASSRTGGSYRVTQY
TRBV5-8	once	TRBJ2-3	ASRLRDSVLTDTQY
TRBV9	-	TRBJ2-3	ASSVAGTGARTDTQY
TRBV7-9	-	TRBJ2-5	ASSLAGGEPKVY
TRBV27	-	TRBJ2-7	ASSLSLLAGGTYEQY
TRBV7-2	-	TRBJ2-3	ASSLGPGSTDTQY
TRBV5-1	-	TRBJ2-3	ASSLRWAGGLQDTQY
TRBV11-3	-	TRBJ2-7	ASSLRAGGYEQY
TRBV18	-	TRBJ2-2	ASSQQGDTGELF
TRBV9	-	TRBJ1-3	ASSVGQGGNTIY
TRBV7-2	-	TRBJ2-3	ASSSYRDSADTQY
TRBV7-2	-	TRBJ2-7	ASSLRQGPTYEQY